Presented here are 20 T cell receptor beta chains from one specimen sequenced in a study of spatial heterogeneity in lung cancer. The time point here: sample taken at primary tumor resection. MiXCR, applied by TCRdb to the 5' RACE reads, yields one record per CDR3 protein. The sample records about 23,000 distinct CDR3 sequences, roughly 4.7% being singletons. The material sequenced was PBMCs, taken at surgery. These receptors were obtained from a male donor with early-stage non-small cell lung cancer.

This clonotype came up a few times. V is TRBV30 and J is TRBJ2-3, with D possibly being TRBD2 (5 bases). Germline V CDR1 and CDR2: GTSNPN, SVGIG (reference sequence). This CDR3 contains 13 residues. V shed 0 bases and J shed 4 bases, with 8 bases lying between them. CDR3 coding DNA: TGTGCCTGGAGTGTTAAGGGAGCAGATACGCAGTATTTT. Translation: CAWSVKGADTQYF. Supplemented by reference TRBV30 and TRBJ2-3, the full variable domain reads SQTIHQWPATLVQPVGSPLSLECTVEGTSNPNLYWYRQAAGRGLQLLFYSVGIGQISSEVPQNLSASRPQDRQFILSSKKLLLSDSGFYLCAWSVKGADTQYFGPGTRLTVL.

This clonotype was recorded many times. The V call is TRBV29-1, the J call TRBJ2-3, with TRBD1 identical over 12 bases. Germline V lookup: CDR1 SQVTM, CDR2 ANQGSEA. The trim removed 4 bases at V and 3 bases at J, leaving 5 bases unmatched. This CDR3 comprises 15 residues. Written as DNA, the CDR3 is TGCAGCGTTGCGGGGACAGGGGGCGTAACAGATACGCAGTATTTT. Translating it yields CSVAGTGGVTDTQYF.

By frequency in the sample, this clonotype is medium-sized. This chain connects TRBV6-5 to TRBJ2-4; D not certain. Per the germline V gene, CDR1 is MNHEY and CDR2 is SVGAGI. This CDR3 contains 13 residues. V dropped 6 bases and J dropped 1 base, with 7 bases sitting between them. CDR3 sequence reads: CASRVTAKNIQYF. The CDR3 nucleotides are TGTGCCAGCAGGGTGACGGCCAAAAACATTCAGTACTTC.

This clonotype came up many times. J is TRBJ1-2 and V is TRBV3-1; no clear D. The CDR3 spans 13 residues. The V gene's germline CDR1 is LGHDT and CDR2 YNNKEL (reference sequence). Trimming shortened V by 3 bases and J by 12 bases, and 17 bases separated the two germline ends. CDR3 sequence reads: CASSQWPGPSDTF. The CDR3 nucleotides are TGTGCCAGCAGCCAGTGGCCGGGTCCGTCAGACACCTTC.

This clonotype is labeled as medium-sized. V and J are TRBV18 and TRBJ2-1; D ambiguous. Trimming stripped 3 bases from V and 0 bases from J, with 12 bases between. From germline, CDR1 is KGHSH and CDR2 LQKENI. CDR3 length: 16 residues. The CDR3 loop reads CASSPERPSSYNEQFF. The CDR3 bases are TGTGCCAGCTCACCGGAAAGGCCAAGCTCCTACAATGAGCAGTTCTTC.

Ten or more counts support this clonotype. The rearrangement uses TRBV28 and TRBJ1-1; no firm D call. The CDR3 loop spans 13 amino acids. Germline CDR1 is MDHEN and CDR2 is SYDVKM. Between the trimmed V and J ends, which lost 6 bases and 3 bases, there was a span of 11 bases. CDR3 DNA sequence: TGTGCCAGCAGACCCAAAAGACACACTGAAGCTTTCTTT. This sequence encodes CASRPKRHTEAFF.

This clonotype was detected many times. The chain joins TRBV18 to TRBJ1-1, with 7 bases matching TRBD1. Germline V lookup: CDR1 KGHSH, CDR2 LQKENI. The CDR3 consists of 13 residues. After removal of 4 bases from V and 4 bases from J, the junction contained 3 bases not matched to a gene. The CDR3 loop reads CASSRPGGTEAFF. The CDR3 nucleotides read TGTGCCAGCTCACGCCCAGGGGGCACTGAAGCTTTCTTT.

This clonotype was seen repeatedly, ten times or more. The chain has TRBV4-2 and TRBJ2-1; 8 nucleotides line up with TRBD2. The CDR3 is 16 residues long. Losses at the gene ends were 0 bases for V and 8 bases for J; bases not matched to a gene: 9. Germline-derived CDR1 and CDR2 are LGHNA and YNFKEQ. The CDR3 region is CASSQDLRGGVDEQFF. DNA of the CDR3: TGTGCCAGCAGCCAAGATCTCCGGGGGGGCGTGGATGAGCAGTTCTTC.

This clonotype occurred many times. V gene TRBV3-1 combines with J gene TRBJ2-4, with 10 bases lining up with TRBD2. The germline V gene encodes CDR1 LGHDT and CDR2 YNNKEL (reference sequence). Trimming removed 4 bases from V and 0 bases from J; junction bases left unmatched: 0. The CDR3 runs 15 residues. The CDR3 region is CASSLAGGAKNIQYF. CDR3 DNA sequence: TGTGCCAGCAGCCTAGCGGGGGGAGCCAAAAACATTCAGTACTTC.

This clonotype has ten or more counts. The chain is built from TRBV3-1 and TRBJ2-3; no clear D. The CDR3 consists of 15 residues. V shed 1 base and J shed 0 bases, with 8 bases lying between them. Looked up from germline, CDR1 is LGHDT and CDR2 is YNNKEL (reference sequence). The CDR3 DNA reads as TGTGCCAGCAGCCAAGGCGGCGGAAGCACAGATACGCAGTATTTT. Its protein product is CASSQGGGSTDTQYF.

This clonotype was detected ten times or more. In nucleotides, the CDR3 is TGTGCCAGCAGTCAACAGGGCCCTCTTGGCTACACCTTC. Its protein is CASSQQGPLGYTF. The chain combines TRBV27 with TRBJ1-2, with TRBD1 as a possible D gene (6 bases). Trimming left V 5 bases short and J 7 bases short, with 14 bases between. The CDR3 totals 13 residues. Germline CDR1 MNHEY, CDR2 SMNVEV (reference sequence).

This clonotype was detected only a few times. The CDR3 sequence: CASSSTSGYDNEQFF. The DNA for the CDR3 is TGTGCCAGCAGCTCCACTAGCGGGTACGACAATGAGCAGTTCTTC. The V call is TRBV14, the J call TRBJ2-1, with 9 bases aligning to TRBD2. Germline lookup yields CDR1 SGHDN and CDR2 FVKESK. This CDR3 has 15 amino acids. The ends lost 5 bases at V and 5 bases at J; junction bases unmatched: 7.

At least ten counts were recorded for this clonotype. V gene TRBV12-3 or TRBV12-4 combines with J gene TRBJ2-2; D is unclear. Trimming removed 3 bases from V and 2 bases from J, with 7 bases in between. The CDR3 length is 14 residues. The CDR3 loop is CASSFRRNTGELFF. The CDR3 DNA reads TGTGCCAGCAGTTTCCGACGAAACACCGGGGAGCTGTTTTTT.

This clonotype was detected ten times or more. This chain joins TRBV7-2 and TRBJ2-2; TRBD1 might be the D (6 bases). The germline V and J ends were trimmed by 2 bases and 4 bases, with 20 bases remaining between them. Looked up from germline, CDR1 is SGHTA and CDR2 is FQGNSA. The CDR3 is 18 amino acids. CDR3 DNA: TGTGCCAGCAGCTTAATGGGAACAGGGCAGACGAGCACCGGGGAGCTGTTTTTT. Its protein is CASSLMGTGQTSTGELFF. Filled out from reference TRBV7-2 and TRBJ2-2, the complete variable domain reads GAGVSQSPSNKVTEKGKDVELRCDPISGHTALYWYRQSLGQGLEFLIYFQGNSAPDKSGLPSDRFSAERTGGSVSTLTIQRTQQEDSAVYLCASSLMGTGQTSTGELFFGEGSRLTVL.

In this sample, this clonotype turned up many times. The chain is built from TRBV28 and TRBJ2-7; 7 nucleotides line up with TRBD1. J was trimmed by 2 bases and V by 7 bases; bases with no gene match: 11. Germline V gene data show CDR1 as MDHEN and CDR2 as SYDVKM. CDR3 size: 15 residues. The CDR3 DNA sequence: TGTGCCAGCACCCCACCGGACAGGTCCGCCTACGAGCAGTACTTC. It encodes CASTPPDRSAYEQYF.

This clonotype appeared many times. The rearrangement links TRBV18 to TRBJ1-3; D perhaps matches TRBD1 (6 bases). V was cut by 6 bases and J by 4 bases, with 10 bases left in between. The CDR3 extends over 13 amino acids. Looked up from germline, CDR1 is KGHSH and CDR2 is LQKENI. The CDR3 bases are TGTGCCAGCTCTCAAGGACAGGGAAACACCATATATTTT. Its translation: CASSQGQGNTIYF. The whole variable domain, remainder taken from reference TRBV18 and TRBJ1-3, is NAGVMQNPRHLVRRRGQEARLRCSPMKGHSHVYWYRQLPEEGLKFMVYLQKENIIDESGMPKERFSAEFPKEGPSILRIQQVVRGDSAAYFCASSQGQGNTIYFGEGSWLTVV.

Ten or more counts support this clonotype. V gene TRBV6-5 combines with J gene TRBJ1-1; tentatively, D is TRBD1 (5 bases). Germline V lookup: CDR1 MNHEY, CDR2 SVGAGI. The V end was cut by 8 bases, the J end by 8 bases, with 15 bases between. The CDR3 has 12 amino acids. CDR3 coding DNA: TGTGCCAGCCACCCGGGGGGGGAAGAAGCTTTCTTT. It specifies CASHPGGEEAFF.

This clonotype was picked up many times. V is TRBV20-1 and J is TRBJ2-4; 9 positions match TRBD2. Germline V gene sequence: CDR1 DFQATT, CDR2 SNEGSKA (reference sequence). The CDR3 runs 18 residues. V shed 3 bases and J 0 bases; nucleotides not matched to a gene: 12. The CDR3 protein is CSASGPSGEGIAKNIQYF. The CDR3 DNA sequence: TGCAGTGCTAGCGGGCCTAGCGGGGAAGGGATAGCCAAAAACATTCAGTACTTC.

This sequence joins TRBV2 and TRBJ2-7, with D perhaps TRBD1 or TRBD2 (5 bases each). Per the germline V gene, CDR1 is SNHLY and CDR2 is FYNNEI. The CDR3 has 15 amino acids. V gave up 4 bases and J gave up 7 bases, with 20 bases separating them. The CDR3 bases are TGTGCCAGCAGTGGCCCCGGGACCGCCGAAGATGAGCAGTACTTC. Amino acid sequence: CASSGPGTAEDEQYF.

This clonotype was picked up many times. V gene TRBV5-1 combines with J gene TRBJ1-3; D remains ambiguous. CDR3 length: 15 amino acids. Trimming removed 4 bases at V and 6 bases at J, with 17 bases between. Germline lookup yields CDR1 SGHRS and CDR2 YFSETQ. CDR3 residues: CASSPGPIGENTIYF. For the CDR3, the DNA is TGCGCCAGCAGCCCCGGACCTATTGGGGAAAACACCATATATTTT.